This record concerns one TCR beta chain sequence. What it recognizes is unknown. The CDR3 contains 14 residues. Germline-derived CDR1 and CDR2 are SGHRS and YFSETQ. In preparing each TCR library, roughly 3,200 ng of total RNA was used. Incorporation of UMIs carrying a 6-nucleotide sample barcode was performed by template switching. Both TCRalpha and TCRbeta cDNA were subjected to two nested PCRs lasting roughly 16 and 10 cycles. Using the 5' RACE reads, TCRdb records one entry per CDR3 protein without DNA. This sample's table reports about 160,000 distinct CDR3 sequences. The data were taken from a study of monozygotic twins with inflammatory bowel disease. Overall study results and limits: No repertoire similarity difference was seen between concordant and discordant twins; power was possibly limited.

The clonotype was recovered from a human donor with ulcerative colitis or Crohn's disease, or a healthy co-twin of an affected twin (not recorded which). V usage is TRBV5-1 and J usage is TRBJ1-6. Sequencing used blood. CDR3 amino acids: CASSLQGGNSPLHF.